These 5 T cell receptor beta chains originate from one sample sequenced in a study of cytomegalovirus exposure and HLA in healthy donors. Researchers ran the PCR with 60 Vbeta and 13 Jbeta primers. Clones were sequenced by immunoSEQ multiplex PCR, and TCRdb holds only the in-frame ones, with some missing. Among about 150,000 clones listed, around 79% were seen once. Input material: PBMCs. The receptors were sampled from a man in his forties in good health and CMV-seropositive.

The chain uses TRBV9 and TRBJ2-2, with 15 bases lining up with TRBD2. Germline V lookup: CDR1 SGDLS, CDR2 YYNGEE. The CDR3 totals 16 residues. J gave up 7 bases and V 5 bases, and 6 bases lay outside the gene matches. CDR3 nucleotide sequence: TGTGCCAGCAGAACGGGACTAGCGGGAGGAAACGGGGAGCTGTTTTTT. As protein: CASRTGLAGGNGELFF. The full variable domain, completed using reference TRBV9 and TRBJ2-2, is DSGVTQTPKHLITATGQRVTLRCSPRSGDLSVYWYQQSLDQGLQFLIQYYNGEERAKGNILERFSAQQFPDLHSELNLSSLELGDSALYFCASRTGLAGGNGELFFGEGSRLTVL.

The count of this clone is one. This chain uses TRBV2 with TRBJ2-7; possible D gene TRBD1, 6 bases. Trimming shortened V by 10 bases and J by 3 bases, and 22 bases separated the two germline ends. Germline V gene data show CDR1 as SNHLY and CDR2 as FYNNEI. This CDR3 has 15 amino acids. CDR3 in DNA: TGTGCCACACCCCAAAGGGCAGGGGCCAACTACGAGCAGTACTTC. It translates to CATPQRAGANYEQYF.

J is TRBJ1-5 and V is TRBV2; D is perhaps TRBD1 (6 bases). The CDR3 has 13 amino acids. Trimming removed 3 bases from V and 6 bases from J, with 9 bases in between. Germline V gene data show CDR1 as SNHLY and CDR2 as FYNNEI. The CDR3 DNA sequence: TGTGCCAGCAGTGAGAGAGGGGGTCAGCCCCAGCATTTT. Translating gives CASSERGGQPQHF.

This clone was counted between two and nine times. At one end, the junction sequence differs from germline, possibly due to a read error. V and J are TRBV20-1 and TRBJ2-3; no clear D gene. The CDR3 is made up of 10 amino acids. Looked up from germline, CDR1 is DFQATT and CDR2 is SNEGSKA (reference sequence). CDR3 sequence reads: CGASTDTQYF. The CDR3 DNA is TGCGGTGCTTCTACAGATACGCAGTATTTT.

The V call is TRBV28, the J call TRBJ1-2; 7 positions match TRBD1. The CDR3 totals 15 residues. Germline values: CDR1 MDHEN, CDR2 SYDVKM. J lost 4 bases, V lost 5 bases, and 10 bases had no gene match. The CDR3 sequence is CASSLALGQSYGYTF. The CDR3 nucleotides are TGTGCCAGCAGTCTGGCCCTGGGACAGTCCTATGGCTACACCTTC.